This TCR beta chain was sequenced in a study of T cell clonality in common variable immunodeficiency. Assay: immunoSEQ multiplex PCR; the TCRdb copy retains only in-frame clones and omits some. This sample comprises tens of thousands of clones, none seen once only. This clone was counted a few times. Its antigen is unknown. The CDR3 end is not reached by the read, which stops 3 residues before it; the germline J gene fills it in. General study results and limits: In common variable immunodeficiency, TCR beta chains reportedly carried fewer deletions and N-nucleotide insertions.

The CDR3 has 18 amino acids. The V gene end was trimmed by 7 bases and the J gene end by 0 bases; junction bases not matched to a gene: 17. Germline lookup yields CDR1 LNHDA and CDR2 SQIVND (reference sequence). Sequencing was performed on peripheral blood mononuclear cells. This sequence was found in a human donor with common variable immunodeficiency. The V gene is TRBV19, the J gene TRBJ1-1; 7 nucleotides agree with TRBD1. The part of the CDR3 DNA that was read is TGTGCCAGTACCGAATTAAAGGGGGCCGCAGGGATGAACACTGAA. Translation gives CASTELKGAAGMNTE. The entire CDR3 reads CASTELKGAAGMNTEAFF.